The 9 T cell receptor beta chains below come from one sample, sequenced in a study of T cells in Graves' hyperthyroidism and ophthalmopathy. Template material for amplifying TCR beta CDR3 regions consisted of RNA transcripts. The TCR CDR3 first-round RT-PCR relied on the HTBI primer set. Via MiXCR, TCRdb re-called the multiplex PCR reads, giving one row per CDR3 protein. The sample comprises over 550,000 distinct CDR3 sequences, 16% of which are singletons, and 15% to 20% rests with the top ten. Source material: blood. These receptors were collected from a woman younger than 35 with Graves' hyperthyroidism.

The chain carries TRBV7-9 and TRBJ1-2; D is uncertain. This CDR3 is 15 amino acids long. Germline assignment: CDR1 SEHNR and CDR2 FQNEAQ (reference sequence). Trimming shortened V by 5 bases and J by 3 bases, and 16 bases separated the two germline ends. Written as DNA, the CDR3 is TGTGCCAGCAGCCTCCGGAGATTGCATGACTATGGCTACACCTTC. Its translation is CASSLRRLHDYGYTF.

The sample holds many counts of this clonotype. The gene calls are TRBV20-1 and TRBJ1-1, with a weak D call TRBD1 (6 bases). CDR1 is DFQATT and CDR2 is SNEGSKA in the germline V gene (reference sequence). The CDR3 has 14 residues. V lost 5 bases and J 8 bases, leaving 21 bases between the germline ends. CDR3: CSALSGGAREEAFF. DNA of the CDR3: TGCAGTGCTCTAAGCGGGGGGGCGCGAGAAGAAGCTTTCTTT.

The chain joins TRBV7-2 to TRBJ2-1, with D possibly being TRBD1 or TRBD2 (5 bases each). V was pared by 1 base and J by 5 bases, with 15 bases between. Germline V gives CDR1 SGHTA, CDR2 FQGNSA. The CDR3 totals 16 residues. The CDR3 DNA reads as TGTGCCAGCAGCTTAGGGCGCTACCTGGGGGACAATGAGCAGTTCTTC. This gives the protein CASSLGRYLGDNEQFF.

This clonotype occurred many times. The chain recombines TRBV11-3 with TRBJ2-5; 11 bases map to TRBD2. CDR3 length: 17 residues. J lost 2 bases, V lost 1 base, and 6 bases had no gene match. Germline loops: CDR1 SGHNT, CDR2 YENEEA. In nucleotides, the CDR3 is TGTGCCAGCAGCTTAGTAACTAGCGGGGGACAACAAGAGACCCAGTACTTC. This codes for CASSLVTSGGQQETQYF.

The chain carries TRBV20-1 and TRBJ2-7, with a weak D call TRBD1 (6 bases). Germline CDR1 DFQATT, CDR2 SNEGSKA (reference sequence). Trimming cost V 2 bases and J 3 bases, with 14 bases left between them. The CDR3 totals 14 residues. CDR3: CSARLSRGRYEQYF. DNA for the CDR3: TGCAGTGCTAGATTGTCCAGGGGCCGCTACGAGCAGTACTTC.

This clonotype occurred many times. The J gene is TRBJ2-1, the V gene TRBV27; 10 nucleotides match TRBD2. The V segment lost 5 bases and the J segment 7 bases; nucleotides outside the gene matches: 5. Germline V gene lookup returns CDR1 MNHEY and CDR2 SMNVEV (reference sequence). CDR3 size: 14 residues. CDR3 coding DNA: TGTGCCAGCAGTACCAGCGGGGGGGCAAATGAGCAGTTCTTC. This codes for CASSTSGGANEQFF.

This clonotype was counted at least ten times. The genes are TRBV9 and TRBJ2-3; D possibly corresponds to TRBD2 (6 bases). This CDR3 is 15 amino acids long. Trimming shortened V by 0 bases and J by 4 bases, and 12 bases separated the two germline ends. Per germline, CDR1 SGDLS and CDR2 YYNGEE. CDR3 in DNA: TGTGCCAGCAGCGTAGGTCAGGGAGGTTCAGATACGCAGTATTTT. This gives the protein CASSVGQGGSDTQYF.

This clonotype was counted between two and nine times. The V and J genes are TRBV28 and TRBJ1-3; no reliable D call. V lost 6 bases, J lost 2 bases, and 17 bases lay in between. The CDR3 sequence is 16 residues long. Germline V CDR1 and CDR2: MDHEN, SYDVKM. The CDR3 sequence: CASRIPGTSPGNTIYF. The CDR3 region has the DNA TGTGCCAGCAGAATACCGGGAACCTCACCTGGAAACACCATATATTTT. The full variable domain, with the rest looked up from reference TRBV28 and TRBJ1-3, is DVKVTQSSRYLVKRTGEKVFLECVQDMDHENMFWYRQDPGLGLRLIYFSYDVKMKEKGDIPEGYSVSREKKERFSLILESASTNQTSMYLCASRIPGTSPGNTIYFGEGSWLTVV.

This clonotype was picked up many times. The chain carries TRBV2 and TRBJ1-5, with D uncertain. The V end lost 1 base, the J end lost 6 bases, and 10 bases lay between the germline ends. Germline V gene lookup returns CDR1 SNHLY and CDR2 FYNNEI. The CDR3 consists of 14 residues. This CDR3 is CASSEGPNGQPQHF. CDR3 sequence (DNA): TGTGCCAGCAGTGAAGGGCCAAATGGTCAGCCCCAGCATTTT.